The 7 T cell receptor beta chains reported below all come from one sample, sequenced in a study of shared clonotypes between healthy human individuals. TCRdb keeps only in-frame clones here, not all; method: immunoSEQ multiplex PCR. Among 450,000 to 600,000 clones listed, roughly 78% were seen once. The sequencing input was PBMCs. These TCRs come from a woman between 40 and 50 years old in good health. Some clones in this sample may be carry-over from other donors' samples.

CDR3 nucleotide sequence: TGTGCCAGCAGCTCTGGGGTCTATGGCTACACCTTC. Translated, it gives CASSSGVYGYTF. This rearrangement joins TRBV5-4 to TRBJ1-2; D not certain. Trimming pared 3 bases from V and 4 bases from J, leaving 7 bases between. Per the germline V gene, CDR1 is SGHNT and CDR2 is YYREEE (reference sequence). CDR3 length equals 12 residues.

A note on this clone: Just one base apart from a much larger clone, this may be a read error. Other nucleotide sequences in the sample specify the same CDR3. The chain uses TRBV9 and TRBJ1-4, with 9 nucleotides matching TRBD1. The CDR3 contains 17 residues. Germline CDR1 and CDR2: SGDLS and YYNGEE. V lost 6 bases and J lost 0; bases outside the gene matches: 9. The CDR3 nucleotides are TGTGCCAGCAAGGTAGGGACAGGGCATTCAACTAATGAAAAACTGTTTTTT. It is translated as CASKVGTGHSTNEKLFF.

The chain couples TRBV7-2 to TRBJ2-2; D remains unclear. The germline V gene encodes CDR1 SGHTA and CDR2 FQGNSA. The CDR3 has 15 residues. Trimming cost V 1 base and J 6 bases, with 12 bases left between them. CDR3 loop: CASSLGTLRAGELFF. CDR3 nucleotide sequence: TGTGCCAGCAGCTTAGGGACCCTAAGGGCCGGGGAGCTGTTTTTT.

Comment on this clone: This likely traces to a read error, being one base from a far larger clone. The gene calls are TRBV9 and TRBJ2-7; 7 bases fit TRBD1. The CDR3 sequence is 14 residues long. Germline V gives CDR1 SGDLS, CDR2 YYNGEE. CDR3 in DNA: TGTGCCAGCAGCCGCGGACAGGAACCTTACGAGCAGTGCTTC. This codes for CASSRGQEPYEQCF.

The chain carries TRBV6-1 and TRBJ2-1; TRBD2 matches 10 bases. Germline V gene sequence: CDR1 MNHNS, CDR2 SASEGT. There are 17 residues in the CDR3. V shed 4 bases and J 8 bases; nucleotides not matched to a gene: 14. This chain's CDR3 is CASSGGGTSDILDEQFF. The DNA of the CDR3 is TGTGCCAGCAGTGGCGGAGGGACTAGCGATATATTGGATGAGCAGTTCTTC.

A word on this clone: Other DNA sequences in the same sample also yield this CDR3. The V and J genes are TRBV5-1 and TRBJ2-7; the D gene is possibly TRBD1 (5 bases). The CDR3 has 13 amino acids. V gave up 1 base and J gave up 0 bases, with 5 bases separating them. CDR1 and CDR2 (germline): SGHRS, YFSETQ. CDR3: CASSLRGSYEQYF. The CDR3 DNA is TGCGCCAGCAGCTTGAGGGGCTCCTACGAGCAGTACTTC.

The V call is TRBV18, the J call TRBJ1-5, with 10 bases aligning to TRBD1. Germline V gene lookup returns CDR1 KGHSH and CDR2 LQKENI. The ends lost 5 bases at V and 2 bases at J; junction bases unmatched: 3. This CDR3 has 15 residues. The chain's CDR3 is CASSAGTGGNQPQHF. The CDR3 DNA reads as TGTGCCAGCTCAGCCGGGACAGGGGGCAATCAGCCCCAGCATTTT.